The entry below describes one T cell receptor (beta chain). These data belong to a study of blood T cell repertoires in COVID-19. The CDR3 has 14 residues. The germline V gene encodes CDR1 SQVTM and CDR2 ANQGSEA. The V segment lost 5 bases and the J segment 9 bases; nucleotides outside the gene matches: 8. Clones were read by immunoSEQ multiplex PCR, and TCRdb kept only the in-frame ones, dropping some. Of fewer than 250,000 clones in the sample, around 76% were seen once. The clonotype was recovered from a woman aged 60-75 years with COVID-19, enrolled during active disease. The gene calls are TRBV29-1 and TRBJ2-1, with 12 nucleotides matching TRBD2. The specimen was peripheral blood. The CDR3 sequence: CSVLAGGPFSEQFF. The CDR3 nucleotides are TGCAGCGTTCTAGCGGGAGGGCCGTTCAGTGAGCAGTTCTTC.